The 31 T cell receptor beta chains below all came from one sample that was sequenced in a study of cytomegalovirus exposure and HLA in healthy donors. TCRdb's table, derived via immunoSEQ multiplex PCR, lists solely in-frame clones and lacks some. The sample contains 300,000 to 400,000 clones, 80% to 90% of which appear only once. The material sequenced was PBMCs. The receptors originated from a young woman in good health and CMV-seronegative.

This chain links TRBV18 with TRBJ2-7, with 9 nucleotides matching TRBD1. The CDR3 runs to 15 residues. Per germline, CDR1 KGHSH and CDR2 LQKENI. V shed 2 bases, J shed 3 bases, and the junction held 5 bases outside the gene matches. As DNA, the CDR3 is TGTGCCAGCTCACCAGGGACAGGGCATAGCTACGAGCAGTACTTC. Encoded protein: CASSPGTGHSYEQYF. Combining the CDR3 with reference TRBV18 and TRBJ2-7 gives the whole variable domain NAGVMQNPRHLVRRRGQEARLRCSPMKGHSHVYWYRQLPEEGLKFMVYLQKENIIDESGMPKERFSAEFPKEGPSILRIQQVVRGDSAAYFCASSPGTGHSYEQYFGPGTRLTVT.

This chain joins TRBV6-1 and TRBJ2-7, with TRBD2 matching 7 bases. Germline V gene sequence: CDR1 MNHNS, CDR2 SASEGT. There are 10 residues in the CDR3. Germline trimming cut 8 bases from V and 7 bases from J; bases unmatched to any gene: 2. The CDR3 DNA sequence: TGTGCCAGCGGGGGAGGGGAGCAGTACTTC. Translation: CASGGGEQYF.

This clone has only a few counts. The chain uses TRBV28 and TRBJ2-7, with TRBD2 identical over 9 bases. This CDR3 region has 15 residues. V lost 5 bases, J lost 3 bases, and 8 bases stayed unmatched. Per the germline V gene, CDR1 is MDHEN and CDR2 is SYDVKM. The CDR3 region is CASSPSGRPLYEQYF. The CDR3 coding sequence is TGTGCCAGCAGTCCAAGCGGGAGGCCCCTCTACGAGCAGTACTTC.

The V call is TRBV7-9, the J call TRBJ2-5; a possible D gene is TRBD2 (6 bases). The CDR3 spans 17 residues. The V gene lost 4 bases and the J gene lost 2 bases, with 20 bases spanning the gap. Per the germline V gene, CDR1 is SEHNR and CDR2 is FQNEAQ (reference sequence). The CDR3 DNA reads TGTGCCAGCAGCTCTGGACTTGGCGGGATAGTACAAGAGACCCAGTACTTC. This gives the protein CASSSGLGGIVQETQYF.

The rearrangement uses TRBV7-6 and TRBJ2-7; TRBD1 might be the D (6 bases). Germline CDR1 reads SGHVS; CDR2 reads FNYEAQ. Trimming removed 4 bases at V and 5 bases at J, with 27 bases between. This CDR3 has 18 amino acids. The CDR3 DNA sequence: TGTGCCAGCAGCTCTCCGAGCGTACAGGGTAGGGGAGCGGACGAGCAGTACTTC. This sequence encodes CASSSPSVQGRGADEQYF.

The rearrangement links TRBV2 to TRBJ2-3; D unclear. The germline V gene has CDR1 SNHLY and CDR2 FYNNEI. V was cut by 5 bases and J by 5 bases, with 5 bases left in between. The CDR3 loop spans 11 amino acids. CDR3: CASSFIDTQYF. In DNA form, the CDR3 reads TGTGCCAGCAGTTTTATAGATACGCAGTATTTT.

This clone was counted only a few times. The chain couples TRBV27 to TRBJ2-7; D might be TRBD2 (5 bases). The CDR3 totals 15 residues. Germline CDR1 and CDR2: MNHEY and SMNVEV (reference sequence). V lost 5 bases and J 5 bases, leaving 19 bases between the germline ends. The CDR3 region is CASSPQRNLPHEQYF. CDR3 bases: TGTGCCAGCAGTCCCCAGCGGAACCTCCCCCACGAGCAGTACTTC.

The chain joins TRBV7-6 to TRBJ2-3; 8 nucleotides line up with TRBD2. The junction had 4 bases not matched to a gene; V was cut back by 2 bases and J by 3 bases. The CDR3 covers 15 residues. Per germline, CDR1 SGHVS and CDR2 FNYEAQ. The CDR3: CASSLTGRGTDTQYF. CDR3 coding DNA: TGTGCCAGCAGCTTAACCGGGAGGGGGACAGATACGCAGTATTTT.

The CDR3 coding sequence is TGCGCCAGCAGCAGTCACTATGCCGACAATGAGCAGTTCTTC. Its translation: CASSSHYADNEQFF. The rearrangement links TRBV5-1 to TRBJ2-1, with D unclear. The germline CDR1 and CDR2 sequences are SGHRS and YFSETQ. The ends were cut back, 4 bases at V and 5 bases at J, with 13 bases in the middle. CDR3 size: 14 residues.

The gene calls are TRBV29-1 and TRBJ2-3; 10 nucleotides align to TRBD2. This CDR3 region has 16 residues. V shed 2 bases and J 5 bases; nucleotides not matched to a gene: 10. Germline V CDR1 and CDR2: SQVTM, ANQGSEA. The CDR3 is CSVERGLAGAVDTQYF. In DNA form, the CDR3 reads TGCAGCGTTGAAAGGGGTCTAGCGGGAGCTGTAGATACGCAGTATTTT.

The rearrangement joins TRBV28 to TRBJ2-5; D gene unclear. Germline CDR1 MDHEN, CDR2 SYDVKM. Trimming pared 3 bases from V and 5 bases from J, leaving 4 bases between. This CDR3 is 11 amino acids long. The CDR3 here is CASSFLETQYF. CDR3 nucleotides: TGTGCCAGCAGTTTCTTGGAGACCCAGTACTTC.

The chain is built from TRBV7-9 and TRBJ1-2; 7 bases fit TRBD1. Germline V gives CDR1 SEHNR, CDR2 FQNEAQ (reference sequence). The CDR3 spans 14 residues. Trimming took 5 bases from V and 4 from J; bases not matched to a gene: 7. CDR3 amino acids: CASSGQDPGYGYTF. CDR3 in DNA: TGTGCCAGCAGCGGACAGGACCCGGGCTATGGCTACACCTTC.

This clone was detected only once. CDR3 amino acids: CASSLFSGHIAKNIQYF. CDR3 DNA sequence: TGTGCCAGCAGCTTATTCAGCGGCCACATAGCCAAAAACATTCAGTACTTC. This chain links TRBV7-8 with TRBJ2-4, with a weak D call TRBD2 (5 bases). Trimming took off 2 bases at V and 0 bases at J, with 14 bases between the two ends. The CDR3 totals 17 residues. CDR1 SGHVS and CDR2 FQNEAQ come from the germline V gene.

The V call is TRBV6-6, the J call TRBJ1-3, with 7 nucleotides matching TRBD1. V lost 5 bases and J lost 2; bases outside the gene matches: 3. Germline V gene sequence: CDR1 MNHNY, CDR2 SVGAGI (reference sequence). This CDR3 comprises 14 residues. The CDR3 region is CASSADRAGNTIYF. CDR3 sequence (DNA): TGTGCCAGCAGTGCTGACAGGGCTGGAAACACCATATATTTT.

The chain joins TRBV6-5 to TRBJ2-3; possible D gene TRBD2, 5 bases. The CDR3 is 12 amino acids. From germline, CDR1 is MNHEY and CDR2 SVGAGI. The V end was cut by 11 bases, the J end by 5 bases, with 14 bases between. CDR3 residues: CAAGLGRDTQYF. DNA for the CDR3: TGTGCCGCTGGGCTTGGGAGAGATACGCAGTATTTT.

The rearrangement uses TRBV27 and TRBJ2-1; TRBD1 agrees at 7 bases. The CDR3 runs to 13 residues. Germline assignment: CDR1 MNHEY and CDR2 SMNVEV (reference sequence). The V segment lost 5 bases and the J segment 10 bases; nucleotides outside the gene matches: 8. As DNA, the CDR3 is TGTGCCAGCAGTCCATTTACAGGGGAGGAGCAGTTCTTC. Its translation: CASSPFTGEEQFF.

This chain links TRBV28 with TRBJ1-1, with TRBD1 matching over 9 bases. Germline CDR1 is MDHEN and CDR2 is SYDVKM. The CDR3 consists of 14 residues. The V and J ends lost 4 bases and 4 bases, in that order; junction bases with no gene match: 4. The CDR3 DNA follows: TGTGCCAGCAGTTGGACAGGGGAGGGCACTGAAGCTTTCTTT. Translation gives CASSWTGEGTEAFF.

The genes are TRBV10-2 and TRBJ1-2; 9 nucleotides align to TRBD1. CDR1 is WSHSY, CDR2 SAAADI, per germline. Unmatched junction bases numbered 10, after V lost 6 bases and J lost 8 bases. This CDR3 region has 14 residues. CDR3 residues: CASSPDRGVSGYTF. In DNA form, the CDR3 reads TGCGCCAGCAGCCCTGACAGGGGGGTTTCCGGCTACACCTTC.

CDR3 nucleotides: TGTGCCAGCAGTGGGACGGAGGTCACAGATACGCAGTATTTT. Its translation is CASSGTEVTDTQYF. The rearrangement joins TRBV6-1 to TRBJ2-3; the D gene is possibly TRBD2 (5 bases). The CDR3 runs 14 residues. The V end was cut by 4 bases, the J end by 2 bases, with 10 bases between. Germline CDR1 is MNHNS and CDR2 is SASEGT.

The chain is built from TRBV9 and TRBJ1-1; D remains unclear. The germline V gene has CDR1 SGDLS and CDR2 YYNGEE. There are 15 residues in the CDR3. V was trimmed by 0 bases and J by 1 base, leaving 10 bases between them. The CDR3 DNA sequence: TGTGCCAGCAGCGTAGGTCCGGGATCGAACACTGAAGCTTTCTTT. Translation: CASSVGPGSNTEAFF.

The chain links TRBV6-6 to TRBJ1-4; TRBD1 matches at 7 bases. The CDR3 is 15 amino acids. Germline values: CDR1 MNHNY, CDR2 SVGAGI (reference sequence). The ends lost 6 bases at V and 7 bases at J; junction bases unmatched: 11. The CDR3 nucleotides read TGTGCCAGCAGGCCAGCCCAGGGGGGAGGTGAAAAACTGTTTTTT. Translating gives CASRPAQGGGEKLFF.

The chain couples TRBV15 to TRBJ1-5; D ambiguous. V dropped 3 bases and J dropped 4 bases, with 10 bases sitting between them. Germline loops: CDR1 LNHNV, CDR2 YYDKDF (reference sequence). CDR3 size: 14 residues. The CDR3 DNA follows: TGTGCCACCAGCAGCGTGGAGGGAAATCAGCCCCAGCATTTT. This sequence encodes CATSSVEGNQPQHF.

This chain uses TRBV7-9 with TRBJ1-5, with TRBD1 identical over 8 bases. This CDR3 region has 12 residues. The germline V gene encodes CDR1 SEHNR and CDR2 FQNEAQ (reference sequence). Unmatched junction bases numbered 3, after V lost 7 bases and J lost 7 bases. The CDR3 nucleotides read TGTGCCAGCAAATCAGGGGGCCAGCCCCAGCATTTT. The encoded protein is CASKSGGQPQHF. Full variable domain (remainder filled in from reference TRBV7-9 and TRBJ1-5): DTGVSQNPRHKITKRGQNVTFRCDPISEHNRLYWYRQTLGQGPEFLTYFQNEAQLEKSRLLSDRFSAERPKGSFSTLEIQRTEQGDSAMYLCASKSGGQPQHFGDGTRLSIL.

The chain carries TRBV28 and TRBJ1-4, with D possibly TRBD1 on 5 matching bases. The CDR3 is 15 residues long. The V gene lost 4 bases and the J gene lost 5 bases, with 14 bases spanning the gap. Germline CDR1 reads MDHEN; CDR2 reads SYDVKM. The CDR3 is CASSSQGKGNEKLFF. CDR3 sequence (DNA): TGTGCCAGCAGTTCCCAGGGAAAAGGGAATGAAAAACTGTTTTTT.

The chain joins TRBV5-1 to TRBJ2-1; TRBD2 aligns across 8 bases. With V trimmed by 2 bases and J by 1 base, 5 bases remained unmatched. In germline, CDR1 is SGHRS, CDR2 YFSETQ. The CDR3 has 16 amino acids. In DNA form, the CDR3 reads TGCGCCAGCAGCTTTACAAGCGGGAGTTCCTACAATGAGCAGTTCTTC. It specifies CASSFTSGSSYNEQFF.

The J gene is TRBJ2-3, the V gene TRBV2, with 7 nucleotides matching TRBD2. Per the germline V gene, CDR1 is SNHLY and CDR2 is FYNNEI. The V gene end was trimmed by 4 bases and the J gene end by 3 bases; junction bases not matched to a gene: 7. The CDR3 runs to 15 residues. The CDR3 loop is CASSVLADDTDTQYF. The CDR3 DNA is TGTGCCAGCAGTGTCCTAGCGGATGATACAGATACGCAGTATTTT.

The count of this clone is one. CDR3 in DNA: TGTGCCAGCAGTTTAACTGGGGCCCTCAATCAGCCCCAGCATTTT. This sequence encodes CASSLTGALNQPQHF. The chain recombines TRBV27 with TRBJ1-5, with D possibly matching TRBD1 (5 bases). V lost 2 bases to trimming and J lost 3 bases, with 11 bases between them. The germline gives CDR1 MNHEY, CDR2 SMNVEV (reference sequence). This CDR3 has 15 amino acids.

The chain recombines TRBV19 with TRBJ2-1; D possibly corresponds to TRBD1 (7 bases). V lost 7 bases, J lost 9 bases, and 25 bases lay in between. Per germline, CDR1 LNHDA and CDR2 SQIVND (reference sequence). This CDR3 comprises 16 residues. DNA of the CDR3: TGTGCCAGTACTCCCGGTTGGGGACAGTTCGGGAGTGAGCAGTTCTTC. Translating it yields CASTPGWGQFGSEQFF.

The chain has TRBV25-1 and TRBJ1-2; TRBD1 is a possible D gene (5 bases). The V end lost 6 bases, the J end lost 0 bases, and 14 bases lay between the germline ends. CDR1 MGHDK and CDR2 SYGVNS come from the germline V gene. This CDR3 comprises 15 residues. In nucleotides, the CDR3 is TGTGCCAGCAGGGAAGGGAGGGGCGCTAACTATGGCTACACCTTC. It translates to CASREGRGANYGYTF.

The rearrangement uses TRBV6-5 and TRBJ1-2; the match to TRBD1 covers 7 bases. The trim removed 4 bases at V and 8 bases at J, leaving 7 bases unmatched. Germline CDR1 reads MNHEY; CDR2 reads SVGAGI. The length of the CDR3 is 13 residues. CDR3 coding DNA: TGTGCCAGCAGTTCGAACAGGGGCTCGGGCTACACCTTC. This sequence encodes CASSSNRGSGYTF.

This chain uses TRBV5-4 with TRBJ2-7, with 13 positions matching TRBD2. V shed 4 bases and J 3 bases; nucleotides not matched to a gene: 4. The CDR3 totals 15 residues. Germline lookup yields CDR1 SGHNT and CDR2 YYREEE (reference sequence). The CDR3 sequence is CASSPGTSGDYEQYF. For the CDR3, the DNA is TGTGCCAGCAGCCCTGGGACTAGCGGGGACTACGAGCAGTACTTC.